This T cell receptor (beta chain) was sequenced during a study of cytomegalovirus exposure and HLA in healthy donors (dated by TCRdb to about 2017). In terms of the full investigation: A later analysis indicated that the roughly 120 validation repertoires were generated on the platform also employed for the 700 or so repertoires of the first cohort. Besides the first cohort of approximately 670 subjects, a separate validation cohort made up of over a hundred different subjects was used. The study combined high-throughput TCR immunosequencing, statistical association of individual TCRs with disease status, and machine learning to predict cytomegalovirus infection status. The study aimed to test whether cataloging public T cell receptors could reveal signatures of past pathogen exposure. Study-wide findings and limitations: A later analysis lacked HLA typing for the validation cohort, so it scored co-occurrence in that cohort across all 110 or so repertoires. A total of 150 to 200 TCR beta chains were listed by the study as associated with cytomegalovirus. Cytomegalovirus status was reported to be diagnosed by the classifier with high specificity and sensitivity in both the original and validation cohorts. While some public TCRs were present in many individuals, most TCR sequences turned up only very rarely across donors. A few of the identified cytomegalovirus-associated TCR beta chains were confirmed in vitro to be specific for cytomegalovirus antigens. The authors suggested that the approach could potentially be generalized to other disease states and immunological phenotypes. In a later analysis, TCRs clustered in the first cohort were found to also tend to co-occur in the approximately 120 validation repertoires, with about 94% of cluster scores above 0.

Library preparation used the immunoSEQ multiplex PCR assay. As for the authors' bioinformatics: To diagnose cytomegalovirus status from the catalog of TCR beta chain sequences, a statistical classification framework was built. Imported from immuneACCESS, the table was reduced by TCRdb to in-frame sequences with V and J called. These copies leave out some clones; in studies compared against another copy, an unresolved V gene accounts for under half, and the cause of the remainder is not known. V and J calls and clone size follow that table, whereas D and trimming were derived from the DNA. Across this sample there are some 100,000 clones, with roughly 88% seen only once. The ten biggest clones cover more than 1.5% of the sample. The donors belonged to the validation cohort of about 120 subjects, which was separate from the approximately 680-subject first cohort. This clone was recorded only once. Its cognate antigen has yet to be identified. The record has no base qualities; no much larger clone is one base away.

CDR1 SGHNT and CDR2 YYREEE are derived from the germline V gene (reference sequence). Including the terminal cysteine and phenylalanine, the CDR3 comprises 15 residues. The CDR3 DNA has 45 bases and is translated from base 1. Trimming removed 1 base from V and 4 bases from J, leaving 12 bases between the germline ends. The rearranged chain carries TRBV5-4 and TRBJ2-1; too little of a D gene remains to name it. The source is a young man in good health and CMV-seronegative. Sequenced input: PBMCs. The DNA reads TGTGCCAGCAGCTTGCGCTCTACGCCGTACAATGAGCAGTTCTTC. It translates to CASSLRSTPYNEQFF.